These T cell receptor beta chains were read from a single sample in a study of OX40 agonist ivuxolimab in advanced cancers. This table comes from immunoSEQ multiplex PCR, and its TCRdb copy is limited to in-frame clones, with some not included. In the table there are tens of thousands of clones, over 80% of which are singletons. The source material was CD4+ or CD8+ T cells sorted from blood, sampled in a trial of the OX40 agonist ivuxolimab. Source of these receptors: an adult with an advanced solid tumor such as melanoma, head and neck, liver or kidney cancer. CDR3s include the opening cysteine and the closing phenylalanine or tryptophan. Each record gives: J gene, V gene, clone size, D gene, CDR3 protein, CDR3 DNA. The D gene is left open where the match is weak. A row's size may be missing; if present it is once, few, many or a size class.

TRBJ1-2 | TRBV19 | - | - | CASSIDPGFAYGYTF | TGTGCCAGTAGTATAGACCCAGGTTTCGCCTATGGCTACACCTTC
TRBJ2-5 | TRBV28 | - | - | CASSLGETQYF | TGTGCCAGCAGTTTGGGAGAGACCCAGTACTTC
TRBJ2-1 | TRBV6-5 | - | TRBD1 | CASSPRDRSLGEQFF | TGTGCCAGCAGTCCCCGGGACAGGAGTTTGGGTGAGCAGTTCTTC
TRBJ1-4 | TRBV4-3 | - | - | CASSQDGSTTNEKLFF | TGCGCCAGCAGCCAAGACGGCAGTACAACTAATGAAAAACTGTTTTTT
TRBJ2-3 | TRBV4-1 | - | - | CASSHLTEADTQYF | TGCGCCAGCAGCCACCTAACAGAGGCAGATACGCAGTATTTT
TRBJ2-2 | TRBV10-1 | once | - | CASIGGRLNTGELFF | TGCGCCAGCATTGGGGGACGACTGAACACCGGGGAGCTGTTTTTT
TRBJ2-7 | TRBV5-4 | once | TRBD1 | CASSPGTGSYEQYF | TGTGCCAGCAGCCCCGGGACAGGGTCCTACGAGCAGTACTTC
TRBJ1-5 | TRBV10-3 | - | - | CAIRRGSNQPQHF | TGTGCCATCAGGCGGGGGAGCAATCAGCCCCAGCATTTT
TRBJ2-7 | TRBV10-1 | - | TRBD1 | CASSKGAEDEQYF | TGCGCCAGCAGTAAGGGGGCGGAGGACGAGCAGTACTTC
TRBJ2-1 | TRBV7-6 | - | TRBD2 | CASSATSGFYNEQFF | TGTGCCAGCAGCGCGACTAGCGGGTTCTACAATGAGCAGTTCTTC
TRBJ1-1 | TRBV5-1 | - | - | CASSLATTGRTEAFF | TGCGCCAGCAGCTTGGCCACGACGGGGAGGACTGAAGCTTTCTTT
TRBJ1-5 | TRBV6-6 | - | - | CASSTGGSGNQPQHF | TGTGCCAGCAGTACCGGGGGGTCTGGCAATCAGCCCCAGCATTTT
TRBJ1-2 | TRBV10-3 | - | - | CAISDLDRIDYTF | TGTGCCATCAGTGACCTCGACCGAATAGACTACACCTTC
TRBJ2-1 | TRBV5-8 | - | - | CASSPTGSEQFF | TGTGCCAGCAGCCCGACCGGCAGTGAGCAGTTCTTC
TRBJ2-5 | TRBV4-3 | - | - | CASSQDPPGTIKETQYF | TGCGCCAGCAGCCAAGATCCCCCCGGGACCATCAAAGAGACCCAGTACTTC
TRBJ1-5 | TRBV9 | - | - | CASSVNKGWNQPQHF | TGTGCCAGCAGCGTAAATAAGGGTTGGAATCAGCCCCAGCATTTT
TRBJ2-2 | TRBV5-8 | - | - | CASSLKFMAGELFF | TGTGCCAGCAGCTTGAAGTTTATGGCCGGGGAGCTGTTTTTT
TRBJ1-4 | TRBV27 | - | - | CASSFSVTNEKLFF | TGTGCCAGCAGTTTCTCGGTCACTAATGAAAAACTGTTTTTT
TRBJ1-3 | TRBV4-3 | - | - | CASSQDRRLKLNTIYF | TGCGCCAGCAGCCAAGATCGGCGGTTAAAGCTAAACACCATATATTTT
TRBJ2-2 | TRBV2 | - | TRBD1 | CASSASTGADGELFF | TGTGCCAGCAGTGCTTCGACAGGGGCCGACGGGGAGCTGTTTTTT
TRBJ2-7 | TRBV6-1 | - | TRBD2 | CASSLGRGGGEQYF | TGTGCCAGCAGCCTAGGTCGGGGGGGCGGCGAGCAGTACTTC
TRBJ2-4 | TRBV6-1 | medium-sized | - | CASSDLRVQRAPNIQYF | TGTGCCAGCAGTGACCTCAGGGTCCAGCGGGCCCCAAACATTCAGTACTTC
TRBJ2-6 | TRBV4-1 | - | - | CASSQDRRGTGANVLTF | TGCGCCAGCAGCCAAGATCGGAGGGGGACTGGGGCCAACGTCCTGACTTTC
TRBJ2-1 | TRBV2 | few | TRBD1 | CASSETGARNEQFF | TGTGCCAGCAGTGAGACAGGGGCGAGGAATGAGCAGTTCTTC
TRBJ2-1 | TRBV7-7 | - | TRBD2 | CASSRTSGRGNEQFF | TGTGCCAGCAGCCGGACTAGCGGGAGGGGGAATGAGCAGTTCTTC
TRBJ2-1 | TRBV5-1 | - | TRBD1 | CASSLDSGTDNEQFF | TGCGCCAGCAGCTTGGATTCCGGGACAGACAATGAGCAGTTCTTC
TRBJ2-1 | TRBV7-9 | - | TRBD1 | CASSLDAGGPYNEQFF | TGTGCCAGCAGCTTAGATGCAGGGGGCCCCTACAATGAGCAGTTCTTC
TRBJ2-1 | TRBV5-4 | - | - | CASSLGVKYEQFF | TGTGCCAGCAGCTTGGGAGTTAAGTATGAGCAGTTCTTC
TRBJ2-5 | TRBV11-3 | - | - | CASSLAGTGPAREQYF | TGTGCCAGCAGCTTAGCGGGGACCGGACCGGCTAGGGAGCAGTACTTC
TRBJ2-7 | TRBV6-5 | few | TRBD1 | CASTAEGQGSEQYF | TGTGCCAGCACGGCGGAGGGACAGGGGAGCGAGCAGTACTTC
TRBJ2-5 | TRBV15 | - | TRBD2 | CATSRVGGETQYF | TGTGCCACCAGCAGAGTGGGGGGGGAGACCCAGTACTTC
TRBJ1-2 | TRBV23-1 | - | TRBD1 | CASSHRTGNYGYTF | TGCGCCAGCAGTCACCGGACAGGGAACTATGGCTACACCTTC
TRBJ2-3 | TRBV19 | - | - | CASSGLREAIDTQYF | TGTGCCAGTAGTGGCCTCAGGGAGGCAATAGATACGCAGTATTTT
TRBJ1-1 | TRBV2 | few | TRBD1 | CASSEEDRGDTEAFF | TGTGCCAGCAGTGAAGAGGACAGGGGAGACACTGAAGCTTTCTTT
TRBJ1-2 | TRBV9 | - | TRBD1 | CASSVGNTGAFYGYTF | TGTGCCAGCAGCGTAGGGAACACAGGGGCATTCTATGGCTACACCTTC
TRBJ1-2 | TRBV20-1 | - | - | CSAPGGYTF | TGCAGTGCTCCAGGGGGCTACACCTTC
TRBJ2-7 | TRBV9 | - | - | CASSVVSGTYEQYF | TGTGCCAGCAGCGTTGTCTCTGGTACCTACGAGCAGTACTTC
TRBJ1-1 | TRBV7-9 | - | - | CASSLDMNTEAFF | TGTGCCAGCAGCTTAGATATGAACACTGAAGCTTTCTTT
TRBJ1-2 | TRBV5-1 | - | - | CASSLGQPVQGYTF | TGCGCCAGCAGCCTAGGACAGCCAGTTCAGGGCTACACCTTC
TRBJ2-7 | TRBV7-9 | - | - | CASSPGGGGLYEQYF | TGTGCCAGCAGCCCCGGAGGAGGGGGCTTATACGAGCAGTACTTC
TRBJ2-7 | TRBV11-3 | - | - | CASSERGSEQYF | TGTGCCAGCAGCGAACGAGGGAGCGAGCAGTACTTC
TRBJ2-2 | TRBV9 | - | TRBD1 | CASSLTGFPGELFF | TGTGCCAGCAGCTTGACAGGGTTCCCCGGGGAGCTGTTTTTT
TRBJ2-7 | TRBV6-1 | many | TRBD1 | CASSEAQAGGAGYEQYF | TGTGCCAGCAGTGAAGCGCAGGCAGGGGGCGCGGGCTACGAGCAGTACTTC